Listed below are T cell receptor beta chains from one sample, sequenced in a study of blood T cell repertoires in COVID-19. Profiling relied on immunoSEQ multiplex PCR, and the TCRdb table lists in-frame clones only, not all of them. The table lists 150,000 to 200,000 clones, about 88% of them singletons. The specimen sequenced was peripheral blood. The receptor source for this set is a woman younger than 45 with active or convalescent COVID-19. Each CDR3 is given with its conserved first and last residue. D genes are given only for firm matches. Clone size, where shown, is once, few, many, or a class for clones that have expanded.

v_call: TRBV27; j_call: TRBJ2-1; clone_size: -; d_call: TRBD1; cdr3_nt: TGTGCCAGCACCCGCAGCGGGACAGGGATTTACAATGAGCAGTTCTTC; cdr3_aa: CASTRSGTGIYNEQFF
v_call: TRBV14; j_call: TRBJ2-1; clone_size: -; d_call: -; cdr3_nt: TGTGCCAGCAGCCAAGGGGCCAGGGGAGAGTTCTTC; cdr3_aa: CASSQGARGEFF
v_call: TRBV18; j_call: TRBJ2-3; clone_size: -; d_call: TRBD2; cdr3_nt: TGTGCCAGCTCACCACCTAGCGGGAGATACACAGATACGCAGTATTTT; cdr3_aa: CASSPPSGRYTDTQYF
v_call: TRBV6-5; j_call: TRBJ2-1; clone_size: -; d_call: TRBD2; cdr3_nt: TGTGCCAGCAGTTCCCAGACTAGCGGGAGTTTTGGTGAGCAGTTCTTC; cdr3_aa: CASSSQTSGSFGEQFF
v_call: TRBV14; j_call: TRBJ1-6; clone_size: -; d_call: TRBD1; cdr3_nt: TGTGCCAGCAGCCACCTAGGACAGGGATATAATTCACCCCTCCACTTT; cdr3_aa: CASSHLGQGYNSPLHF
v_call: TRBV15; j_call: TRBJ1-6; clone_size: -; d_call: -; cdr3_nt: TGTGCCACCAGCAGAGATAGGGGGACGAATTCACCCCTCCACTTT; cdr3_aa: CATSRDRGTNSPLHF
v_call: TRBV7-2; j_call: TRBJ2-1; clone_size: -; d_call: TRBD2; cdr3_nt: TGTGCCAGCAGCTTACTAGCGGGGAACTACAATGAGCAGTTCTTC; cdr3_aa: CASSLLAGNYNEQFF
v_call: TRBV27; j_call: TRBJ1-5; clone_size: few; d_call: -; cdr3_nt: TGTGCCAGCAGTTTCGCGGGGCGTTCGGATCAGCCCCAGCATTTT; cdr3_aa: CASSFAGRSDQPQHF
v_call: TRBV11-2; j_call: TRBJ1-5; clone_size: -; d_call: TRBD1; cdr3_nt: TGTGCCAGCAGCTTAACAGGGGCCCCCGGCAATCAGCCCCAGCATTTT; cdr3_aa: CASSLTGAPGNQPQHF
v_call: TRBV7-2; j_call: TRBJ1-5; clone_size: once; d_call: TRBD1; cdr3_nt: TGTGCCAGCAGCCAAAGGGACAGCGGGGGAAAGGCTCAGCCCCAGCATTTT; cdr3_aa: CASSQRDSGGKAQPQHF
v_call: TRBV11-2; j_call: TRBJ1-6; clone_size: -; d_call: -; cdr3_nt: TGTGCCAGCAGCTTGACGGGGATTTCACCCCTCCACTTT; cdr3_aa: CASSLTGISPLHF
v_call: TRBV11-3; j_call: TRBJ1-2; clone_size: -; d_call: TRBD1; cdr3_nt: TGTGCCAGCAGCTTAGAGGCGGCAGGGGGATCGAATGGCTACACCTTC; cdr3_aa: CASSLEAAGGSNGYTF
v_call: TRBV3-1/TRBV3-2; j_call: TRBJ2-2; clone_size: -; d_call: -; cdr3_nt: TGTGCCAGCAGCCAAGATGCGGGAACCGGGGAGCTGTTTTTT; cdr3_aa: CASSQDAGTGELFF